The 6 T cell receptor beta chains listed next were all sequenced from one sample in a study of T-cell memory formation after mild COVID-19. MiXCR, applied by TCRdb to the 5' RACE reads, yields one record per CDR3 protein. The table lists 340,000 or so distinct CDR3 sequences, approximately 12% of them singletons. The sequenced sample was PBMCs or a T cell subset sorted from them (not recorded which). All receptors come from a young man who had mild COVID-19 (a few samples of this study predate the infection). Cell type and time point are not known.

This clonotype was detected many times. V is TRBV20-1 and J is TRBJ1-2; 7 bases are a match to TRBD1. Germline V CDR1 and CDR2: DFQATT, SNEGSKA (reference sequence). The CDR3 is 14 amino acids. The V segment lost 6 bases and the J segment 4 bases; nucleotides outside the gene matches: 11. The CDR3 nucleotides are TGCAGTGCACCGACCTTTGACAGGGCCTATGGCTACACCTTC. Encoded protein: CSAPTFDRAYGYTF.

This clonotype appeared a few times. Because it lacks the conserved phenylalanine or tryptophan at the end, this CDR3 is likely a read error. The CDR3 region has the DNA TGCGCCAGCAGAATACTAGCAGTTAGCACAGATACGCAGTATTCT. Translation: CASRILAVSTDTQYS. The chain employs TRBV5-1 and TRBJ2-3; TRBD2 is a possible D gene (6 bases). This CDR3 is built from 15 residues. V dropped 5 bases and J dropped 0 bases, with 13 bases sitting between them. Germline V gene lookup returns CDR1 SGHRS and CDR2 YFSETQ.

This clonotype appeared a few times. The CDR3 is CATRGGGAGTEAFF. In DNA form, the CDR3 reads TGTGCCACCCGGGGAGGAGGGGCGGGCACTGAAGCTTTCTTT. This rearrangement joins TRBV7-9 to TRBJ1-1, with a possible D match to TRBD1 (5 bases). The germline V gene has CDR1 SEHNR and CDR2 FQNEAQ (reference sequence). V gave up 10 bases and J gave up 4 bases, with 19 bases separating them. The CDR3 extends over 14 amino acids.

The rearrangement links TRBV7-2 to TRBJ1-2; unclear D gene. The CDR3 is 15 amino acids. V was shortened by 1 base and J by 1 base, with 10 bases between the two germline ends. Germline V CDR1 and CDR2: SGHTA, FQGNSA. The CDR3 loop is CASSLGVGYNYGYTF. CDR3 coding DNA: TGTGCCAGCAGCTTAGGAGTTGGATATAACTATGGCTACACCTTC.

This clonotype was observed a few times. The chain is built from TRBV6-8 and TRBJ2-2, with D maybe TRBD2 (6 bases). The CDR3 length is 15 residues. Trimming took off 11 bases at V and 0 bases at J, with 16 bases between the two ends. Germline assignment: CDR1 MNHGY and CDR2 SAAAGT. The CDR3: CAHSGGETNTGELFF. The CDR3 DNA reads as TGTGCCCACAGCGGCGGGGAGACGAACACCGGGGAGCTGTTTTTT.

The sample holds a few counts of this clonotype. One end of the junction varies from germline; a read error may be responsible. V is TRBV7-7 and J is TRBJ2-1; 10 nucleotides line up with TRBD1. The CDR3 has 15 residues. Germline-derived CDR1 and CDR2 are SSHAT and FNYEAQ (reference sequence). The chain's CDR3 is CASSPAGTGANEQFF. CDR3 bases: TGTGCTAGCAGCCCCGCCGGGACAGGGGCCAATGAGCAGTTCTTC.